The 14 T cell receptor beta chains presented below share a single source sample, sequenced in a study of blood T cell repertoires in COVID-19. The data were produced by immunoSEQ multiplex PCR, yet TCRdb's version contains in-frame clones alone and is incomplete. The sample records some 190,000 clones, around 83% being singletons. Sequencing was carried out using PBMCs or T cells enriched from blood (not recorded which). Receptor source: a middle-aged woman in a cohort exposed to, infected with or recovered from COVID-19 (not recorded which).

This chain joins TRBV4-1 and TRBJ1-3, with D perhaps TRBD1 (5 bases). Germline-derived CDR1 and CDR2 are MGHRA and YSYEKL. The CDR3 runs to 17 residues. Trimming cost V 4 bases and J 2 bases, with 18 bases left between them. The DNA of the CDR3 is TGCGCCAGCAGCCTCACACTGGGCAGGGAGGCTGGAAACACCATATATTTT. It codes for CASSLTLGREAGNTIYF.

In its sample, this clone was seen a few times. V usage is TRBV7-2 and J usage is TRBJ1-5; D unclear. There are 15 residues in the CDR3. Trimming left V 3 bases short and J 2 bases short, with 11 bases between. Looked up from germline, CDR1 is SGHTA and CDR2 is FQGNSA. The CDR3, as DNA: TGTGCCAGCAGCTTCGACTCGGGTGGCAATCAGCCCCAGCATTTT. Translating gives CASSFDSGGNQPQHF.

The rearrangement joins TRBV4-1 to TRBJ1-2; the match to TRBD1 covers 12 bases. The ends lost 4 bases at V and 8 bases at J; junction bases unmatched: 8. Germline CDR1 reads MGHRA; CDR2 reads YSYEKL. The CDR3 sequence is 15 residues long. CDR3 amino acids: CASSLLPGTGGGYTF. DNA of the CDR3: TGCGCCAGCAGCCTCCTGCCCGGGACAGGGGGCGGCTACACCTTC.

V gene TRBV4-1 combines with J gene TRBJ1-1, with 9 positions matching TRBD1. The CDR3 has 15 amino acids. Per germline, CDR1 MGHRA and CDR2 YSYEKL. The V gene end was trimmed by 3 bases and the J gene end by 5 bases; junction bases not matched to a gene: 7. CDR3 residues: CASSHSTGGRTEAFF. Here the CDR3 DNA reads TGCGCCAGCAGCCACTCGACAGGGGGTCGGACTGAAGCTTTCTTT.

The rearrangement uses TRBV6-5 and TRBJ2-7, with a tentative D call TRBD1 (6 bases). The CDR3 length is 14 residues. V lost 7 bases, J lost 3 bases, and 16 bases lay in between. In germline, CDR1 is MNHEY, CDR2 SVGAGI. The CDR3 region is CASMGAGALYEQYF. DNA of the CDR3: TGTGCCAGCATGGGAGCAGGGGCGCTCTACGAGCAGTACTTC.

This rearrangement joins TRBV11-2 to TRBJ2-2, with D maybe TRBD2 (6 bases). V lost 1 base to trimming and J lost 9 bases, with 12 bases between them. The germline gives CDR1 SGHAT, CDR2 FQNNGV. The CDR3 has 14 amino acids. The chain's CDR3 is CASSLGSGMRELFF. CDR3 bases: TGTGCCAGCAGCTTAGGTAGCGGTATGAGGGAGCTGTTTTTT.

This clone occurred a few times. The chain recombines TRBV25-1 with TRBJ1-1, with a tentative D call TRBD1 (5 bases). Trimming took 5 bases from V and 1 from J, leaving 5 bases between them. The CDR3 length is 12 residues. In germline, CDR1 is MGHDK, CDR2 SYGVNS. The CDR3 DNA is TGTGCCAGCAGTACAGGGAACACTGAAGCTTTCTTT. Protein sequence: CASSTGNTEAFF.

V is TRBV6-5 and J is TRBJ1-2; unclear D gene. Germline loops: CDR1 MNHEY, CDR2 SVGAGI. CDR3 size: 14 residues. V was trimmed by 3 bases and J by 2 bases, leaving 10 bases between them. CDR3 sequence: CASSYSRGNYGYTF. DNA for the CDR3: TGTGCCAGCAGTTATTCCCGCGGGAACTATGGCTACACCTTC.

CDR3 bases: TGCAGCGTTGATTATCGGGACAGGGGTACCGGGGAGCTGTTTTTT. Its translation is CSVDYRDRGTGELFF. The chain carries TRBV29-1 and TRBJ2-2; 10 nucleotides align to TRBD1. The CDR3 has 15 residues. Germline V gives CDR1 SQVTM, CDR2 ANQGSEA. Trimming at V came to 3 bases and at J to 5 bases, leaving 6 bases not matched to a gene.

The chain carries TRBV6-5 and TRBJ2-7; D is possibly TRBD2 (6 bases). Trimming removed 8 bases at V and 7 bases at J, with 24 bases between. The germline CDR1 and CDR2 sequences are MNHEY and SVGAGI. The CDR3 extends over 15 amino acids. This CDR3 reads CASQTPGSHRREQYF. As DNA, the CDR3 is TGTGCCAGCCAAACCCCCGGGAGCCACCGAAGGGAGCAGTACTTC.

The table lists this clone with a few counts. The chain carries TRBV11-2 and TRBJ2-7; 9 nucleotides align to TRBD2. Germline values: CDR1 SGHAT, CDR2 FQNNGV. CDR3 length: 13 residues. The V gene end was trimmed by 3 bases and the J gene end by 5 bases; junction bases not matched to a gene: 2. CDR3 protein: CASSLGLANEQYF. CDR3 DNA: TGTGCCAGCAGCTTGGGACTAGCCAACGAGCAGTACTTC.

The chain employs TRBV11-2 and TRBJ2-4; the match to TRBD2 covers 13 bases. V dropped 4 bases and J dropped 1; count of bases not matched to a gene: 10. Germline V gene sequence: CDR1 SGHAT, CDR2 FQNNGV. The length of the CDR3 is 19 residues. This chain's CDR3 is CASSSTTSGGALAKNIQYF. Written as DNA, the CDR3 is TGTGCCAGCAGCTCGACCACTAGCGGGGGGGCTCTTGCCAAAAACATTCAGTACTTC. Combining the CDR3 with reference TRBV11-2 and TRBJ2-4 gives the whole variable domain EAGVAQSPRYKIIEKRQSVAFWCNPISGHATLYWYQQILGQGPKLLIQFQNNGVVDDSQLPKDRFSAERLKGVDSTLKIQPAKLEDSAVYLCASSSTTSGGALAKNIQYFGAGTRLSVL.

For the CDR3, the DNA is TGCGCCAGCAGTATCCACACCCCGAACACTGAAGCTTTCTTT. Its protein is CASSIHTPNTEAFF. V gene TRBV5-1 combines with J gene TRBJ1-1; D gene uncertain. Germline V lookup: CDR1 SGHRS, CDR2 YFSETQ. This CDR3 contains 14 residues. Trimming stripped 5 bases from V and 1 base from J, with 12 bases between. The whole variable domain, remainder taken from reference TRBV5-1 and TRBJ1-1, is KAGVTQTPRYLIKTRGQQVTLSCSPISGHRSVSWYQQTPGQGLQFLFEYFSETQRNKGNFPGRFSGRQFSNSRSEMNVSTLELGDSALYLCASSIHTPNTEAFFGQGTRLTVV.

J is TRBJ1-5 and V is TRBV19; D is possibly TRBD1 (6 bases). Trimming took 1 base from V and 2 from J, leaving 6 bases between them. The germline V gene encodes CDR1 LNHDA and CDR2 SQIVND (reference sequence). This CDR3 is built from 14 residues. The CDR3 bases are TGTGCCAGTAGTATAGCAGGGGGCAATCAGCCCCAGCATTTT. Protein sequence: CASSIAGGNQPQHF.